These 20 T cell receptor beta chains were all obtained from the same sample, sequenced in a study of blood T cell repertoires in COVID-19. Only in-frame clones appear in the TCRdb table, and some are missing; sequencing was by immunoSEQ multiplex PCR. The sample contains roughly 150,000 clones, around 74% of which appear only once. Sequencing was done on a sample of peripheral blood. The receptors were sampled from a man in his 70s with acute or convalescent COVID-19.

The chain couples TRBV19 to TRBJ1-2, with 10 bases that match TRBD1. In germline, CDR1 is LNHDA, CDR2 SQIVND (reference sequence). The CDR3 totals 15 residues. V gave up 5 bases and J gave up 4 bases; unmatched junction bases: 7. The chain's CDR3 is CASSFAGQGLYGYTF. CDR3 coding DNA: TGTGCCAGTAGTTTCGCGGGACAGGGGCTCTATGGCTACACCTTC.

The V gene is TRBV5-4, the J gene TRBJ1-4; D is possibly TRBD1 (5 bases). The CDR3 totals 16 residues. The germline V gene has CDR1 SGHNT and CDR2 YYREEE (reference sequence). Trimming left V 1 base short and J 0 bases short, with 10 bases between. CDR3 nucleotide sequence: TGTGCCAGCAGCTTGATAGGACAATCAACTAATGAAAAACTGTTTTTT. Encoded protein: CASSLIGQSTNEKLFF.

This rearrangement joins TRBV4-1 to TRBJ2-3; TRBD1 might be the D (6 bases). Trimming removed 4 bases at V and 10 bases at J, with 18 bases between. The CDR3 has 14 amino acids. Germline CDR1 and CDR2: MGHRA and YSYEKL. The CDR3 loop reads CASSPQVGAEAQYF. DNA of the CDR3: TGCGCCAGCAGCCCCCAGGTGGGGGCAGAGGCGCAGTATTTT.

This clone was recorded once. This chain joins TRBV5-6 and TRBJ1-2; 7 bases line up with TRBD1. This CDR3 is built from 14 residues. Germline assignment: CDR1 SGHDT and CDR2 YYEEEE. J gave up 4 bases and V 3 bases, and 6 bases lay outside the gene matches. The CDR3 is CASSSPDRRYGYTF. CDR3 sequence (DNA): TGTGCCAGCAGCTCACCGGACAGGCGCTATGGCTACACCTTC.

This clone was seen more than once but under ten times. V usage is TRBV2 and J usage is TRBJ1-5, with D possibly being TRBD1 (6 bases). CDR3 length: 12 amino acids. Germline V CDR1 and CDR2: SNHLY, FYNNEI. Trimming cost V 4 bases and J 5 bases, with 6 bases left between them. CDR3 in DNA: TGTGCCAGCAGTGGACAGGATCAGCCCCAGCATTTT. Protein sequence: CASSGQDQPQHF.

V and J are TRBV9 and TRBJ2-2; TRBD2 is a possible D gene (5 bases). Germline V gives CDR1 SGDLS, CDR2 YYNGEE. The CDR3 length is 14 residues. Trimming took 0 bases from V and 7 from J, leaving 10 bases between them. Written as DNA, the CDR3 is TGTGCCAGCAGCGTAGGAGGGATAAGCGGGGAGCTGTTTTTT. Translated: CASSVGGISGELFF.

The gene calls are TRBV24-1 and TRBJ1-1; possibly TRBD1 for D (6 bases). The CDR3 is 15 residues long. Germline CDR1 KGHDR, CDR2 SFDVKD. Trimming took off 7 bases at V and 0 bases at J, with 14 bases between the two ends. The CDR3 region is CATRDRGDMNTEAFF. CDR3 nucleotides: TGTGCCACCAGGGACAGAGGGGACATGAACACTGAAGCTTTCTTT.

This clone was found a few times. V usage is TRBV19 and J usage is TRBJ2-2; the match to TRBD2 covers 8 bases. The CDR3 contains 14 residues. The ends lost 8 bases at V and 4 bases at J; junction bases unmatched: 6. Germline V gene sequence: CDR1 LNHDA, CDR2 SQIVND (reference sequence). The CDR3 coding sequence is TGTGCCAGTCGTGCGGGAGGATCCACCGGGGAGCTGTTTTTT. This translates into CASRAGGSTGELFF.

The genes are TRBV7-2 and TRBJ1-2, with D tentatively TRBD1 (6 bases). In germline, CDR1 is SGHTA, CDR2 FQGNSA. The CDR3 consists of 14 residues. Trimming stripped 5 bases from V and 2 bases from J, with 12 bases between. The CDR3 loop reads CASSLDRGNYGYTF. The CDR3, as DNA: TGTGCCAGCAGCCTGGACAGAGGGAACTATGGCTACACCTTC.

This chain links TRBV5-4 with TRBJ1-2; tentatively, D is TRBD1 (6 bases). Germline-derived CDR1 and CDR2 are SGHNT and YYREEE (reference sequence). V was trimmed by 4 bases and J by 0 bases, leaving 13 bases between them. The CDR3 spans 15 residues. Written as DNA, the CDR3 is TGTGCCAGCAGCCTACAGGGTGGAGCTAACTATGGCTACACCTTC. Translated, it gives CASSLQGGANYGYTF.

The chain couples TRBV24-1 to TRBJ2-7; TRBD1 matches 10 bases. V dropped 2 bases and J dropped 5; count of bases not matched to a gene: 8. The CDR3 totals 16 residues. Looked up from germline, CDR1 is KGHDR and CDR2 is SFDVKD. As DNA, the CDR3 is TGTGCCACCAGTGATTCCGGGGACAGGGGTCTCGACGAGCAGTACTTC. It is translated as CATSDSGDRGLDEQYF.

The chain has TRBV28 and TRBJ1-3; 7 nucleotides align to TRBD1. This CDR3 contains 15 residues. Germline CDR1 is MDHEN and CDR2 is SYDVKM. Losses at the gene ends were 4 bases for V and 0 bases for J; bases not matched to a gene: 3. DNA of the CDR3: TGTGCCAGCAGTTCGGGACAGATCTCTGGAAACACCATATATTTT. Its translation is CASSSGQISGNTIYF.

The V and J genes are TRBV2 and TRBJ1-2, with TRBD1 identical over 9 bases. V trimming: 7 bases; J trimming: 8 bases; junction bases outside the gene matches: 11. Per the germline V gene, CDR1 is SNHLY and CDR2 is FYNNEI. The CDR3 has 14 residues. CDR3 sequence: CASNRDREIEGYTF. CDR3 bases: TGTGCCAGCAATCGGGACAGGGAGATTGAGGGCTACACCTTC.

The chain couples TRBV27 to TRBJ2-7; D is unclear. CDR1 MNHEY and CDR2 SMNVEV come from the germline V gene (reference sequence). V was cut by 0 bases and J by 3 bases, with 21 bases left in between. The CDR3 runs 18 residues. CDR3 residues: CASSLSMNGPTKIYEQYF. CDR3 nucleotides: TGTGCCAGCAGTTTATCGATGAACGGTCCAACTAAAATCTACGAGCAGTACTTC.

The rearrangement uses TRBV28 and TRBJ1-1; tentatively, D is TRBD1 (5 bases). The CDR3 has 13 residues. V was clipped by 8 bases and J by 0 bases, with 10 bases between them. CDR1 is MDHEN, CDR2 SYDVKM, per germline. The chain's CDR3 is CASGGVLNTEAFF. The DNA for the CDR3 is TGTGCCAGCGGGGGGGTTCTGAACACTGAAGCTTTCTTT.

This chain uses TRBV2 with TRBJ2-1; perhaps TRBD2 as D (6 bases). V dropped 3 bases and J dropped 4 bases, with 13 bases sitting between them. CDR1 and CDR2 from the germline V gene are SNHLY and FYNNEI. CDR3 length: 15 amino acids. This chain's CDR3 is CASSDLWGVYNEQFF. The CDR3 bases are TGTGCCAGCAGTGACTTGTGGGGGGTTTACAATGAGCAGTTCTTC.

The chain is built from TRBV15 and TRBJ1-1; D is possibly TRBD1 (5 bases). This CDR3 contains 16 residues. The V end was cut by 7 bases, the J end by 3 bases, with 21 bases between. Germline CDR1 and CDR2: LNHNV and YYDKDF (reference sequence). The CDR3 here is CATIQGPAVLHTEAFF. CDR3 in DNA: TGTGCCACCATCCAGGGCCCTGCTGTGCTACACACTGAAGCTTTCTTT.

The J gene is TRBJ2-5, the V gene TRBV7-8, with 11 bases that match TRBD2. This CDR3 is built from 17 residues. In germline, CDR1 is SGHVS, CDR2 FQNEAQ. With 2 bases clipped from V and 5 bases from J, the junction kept 10 bases outside the gene matches. CDR3 DNA sequence: TGTGCCAGCAGCTTAACCCTTACTAGCGGGGGCGGGGAGACCCAGTACTTC. Its protein is CASSLTLTSGGGETQYF.

The chain employs TRBV27 and TRBJ1-1, with D maybe TRBD1 (5 bases). V lost 5 bases and J lost 2, with 18 bases in between. CDR1 is MNHEY and CDR2 is SMNVEV in the germline V gene (reference sequence). The CDR3 runs 16 residues. The CDR3 sequence is CASSPPGRTRNTEAFF. Here the CDR3 DNA reads TGTGCCAGCAGTCCACCTGGGAGGACACGAAACACTGAAGCTTTCTTT.

The rearrangement uses TRBV5-4 and TRBJ1-1, with a possible D match to TRBD1 (5 bases). Trimming pared 0 bases from V and 4 bases from J, leaving 13 bases between. Per the germline V gene, CDR1 is SGHNT and CDR2 is YYREEE (reference sequence). The CDR3 is 15 amino acids. CDR3 residues: CASSLAFGGGTEAFF. Written as DNA, the CDR3 is TGTGCCAGCAGCTTGGCGTTCGGGGGTGGCACTGAAGCTTTCTTT.